The clone carrying this TCR beta chain was observed a handful of times. Its matching antigen is unknown. These data are taken from a study of T cell responses to AZD1222 COVID-19 vaccine. Findings and limits, study-wide: White British ancestry dominated among donors, who included more females, and clonal diversity was possibly underestimated. AZD1222 recipients seropositive at baseline numbered only 5 or 6. Spike-specific TCR breadth and depth went up after people got two AZD1222 doses. Unmutated variant regions reportedly attract nearly half of all spike-specific TCRs.

The germline V gene has CDR1 SEHNR and CDR2 FQNEAQ (reference sequence). This CDR3 comprises 13 residues. V was clipped by 0 bases and J by 9 bases, with 9 bases between them. Produced via immunoSEQ multiplex PCR; TCRdb's table is partial and in-frame only. Seen here are some 65,000 clones, around 74% observed once, and the top ten hold more than 20%. The chain combines TRBV7-9 with TRBJ2-1; D call uncertain. This TCR was sampled from an adult in good health. The sequencing here drew on peripheral blood, taken on day 0 of MenACWY control vaccination. CDR3 sequence: CASSLAFGGEQFF. CDR3 nucleotide sequence: TGTGCCAGCAGCTTAGCGTTCGGTGGTGAGCAGTTCTTC.